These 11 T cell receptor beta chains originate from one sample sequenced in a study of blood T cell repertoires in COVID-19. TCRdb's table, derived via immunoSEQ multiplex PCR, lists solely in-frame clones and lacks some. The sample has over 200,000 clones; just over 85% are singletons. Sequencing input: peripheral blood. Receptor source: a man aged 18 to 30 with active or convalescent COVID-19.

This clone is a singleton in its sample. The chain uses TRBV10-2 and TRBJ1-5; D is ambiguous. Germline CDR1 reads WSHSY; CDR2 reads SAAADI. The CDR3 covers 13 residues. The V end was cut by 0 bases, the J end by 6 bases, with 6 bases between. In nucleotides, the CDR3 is TGCGCCAGCAGTGAGTCGCTGAGTCAGCCCCAGCATTTT. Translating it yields CASSESLSQPQHF.

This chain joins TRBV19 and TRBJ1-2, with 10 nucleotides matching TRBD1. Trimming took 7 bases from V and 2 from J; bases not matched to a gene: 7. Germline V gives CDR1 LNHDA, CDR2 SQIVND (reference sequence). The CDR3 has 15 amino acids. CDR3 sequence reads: CASIDRGRENYGYTF. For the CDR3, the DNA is TGTGCCAGTATTGACAGGGGGCGAGAGAACTATGGCTACACCTTC.

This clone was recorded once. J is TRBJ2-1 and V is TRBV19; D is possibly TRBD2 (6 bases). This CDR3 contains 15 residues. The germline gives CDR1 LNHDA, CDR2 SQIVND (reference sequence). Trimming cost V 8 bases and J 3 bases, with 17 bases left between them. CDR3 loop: CASGEVAGSYNEQFF. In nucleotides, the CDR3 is TGTGCCAGTGGGGAGGTCGCGGGAAGCTACAATGAGCAGTTCTTC.

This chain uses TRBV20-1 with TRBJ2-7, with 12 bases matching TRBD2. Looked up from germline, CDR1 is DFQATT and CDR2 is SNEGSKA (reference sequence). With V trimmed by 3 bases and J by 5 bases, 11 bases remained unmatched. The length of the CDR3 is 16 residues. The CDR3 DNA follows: TGCAGTGCTAGTGCTCTAGCGGGAGGGGGTGTACACGAGCAGTACTTC. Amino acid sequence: CSASALAGGGVHEQYF.

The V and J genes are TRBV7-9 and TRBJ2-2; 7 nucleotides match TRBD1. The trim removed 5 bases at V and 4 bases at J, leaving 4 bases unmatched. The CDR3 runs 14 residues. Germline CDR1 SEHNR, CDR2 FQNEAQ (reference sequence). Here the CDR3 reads CASSTDRATGELFF. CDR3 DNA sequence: TGTGCCAGCAGCACCGACAGGGCCACCGGGGAGCTGTTTTTT.

CDR3 DNA: TGTGCCTGGAGTGTTCGGGAAAGGGTCGATGAGCAGTTCTTC. The encoded protein is CAWSVRERVDEQFF. The gene calls are TRBV30 and TRBJ2-1, with D possibly matching TRBD2 (5 bases). The ends were cut back, 0 bases at V and 8 bases at J, with 14 bases in the middle. This CDR3 is 14 amino acids long. The germline CDR1 and CDR2 sequences are GTSNPN and SVGIG (reference sequence).

CDR3 in amino acids: CASSLRDRGNYGYTF. CDR3 nucleotide sequence: TGTGCCAGCAGCCTACGGGACAGGGGTAACTATGGCTACACCTTC. The chain combines TRBV5-8 with TRBJ1-2; 10 bases align to TRBD1. Germline CDR1 is SGHTS and CDR2 is YDEGEE. There are 15 residues in the CDR3. J gave up 1 base and V 4 bases, and 4 bases lay outside the gene matches.

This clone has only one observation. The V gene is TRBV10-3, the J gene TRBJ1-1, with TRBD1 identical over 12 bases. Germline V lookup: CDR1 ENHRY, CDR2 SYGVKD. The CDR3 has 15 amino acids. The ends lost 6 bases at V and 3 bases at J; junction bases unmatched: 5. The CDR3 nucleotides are TGTGCCATCAGCCCCGGGACAGGGGGCTACACTGAAGCTTTCTTT. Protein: CAISPGTGGYTEAFF.

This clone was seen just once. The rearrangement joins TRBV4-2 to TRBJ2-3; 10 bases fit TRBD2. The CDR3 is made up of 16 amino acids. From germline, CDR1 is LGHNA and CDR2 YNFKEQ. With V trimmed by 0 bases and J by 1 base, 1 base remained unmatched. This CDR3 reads CASSQDLAGGTDTQYF. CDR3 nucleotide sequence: TGTGCCAGCAGCCAAGATCTAGCGGGAGGCACAGATACGCAGTATTTT.

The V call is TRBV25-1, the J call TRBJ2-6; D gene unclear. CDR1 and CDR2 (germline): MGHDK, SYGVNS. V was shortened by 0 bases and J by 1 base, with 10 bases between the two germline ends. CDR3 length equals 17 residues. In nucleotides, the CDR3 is TGTGCCAGCAGTGAATATTCGGCGGAGTCTGGGGCCAACGTCCTGACTTTC. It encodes CASSEYSAESGANVLTF.

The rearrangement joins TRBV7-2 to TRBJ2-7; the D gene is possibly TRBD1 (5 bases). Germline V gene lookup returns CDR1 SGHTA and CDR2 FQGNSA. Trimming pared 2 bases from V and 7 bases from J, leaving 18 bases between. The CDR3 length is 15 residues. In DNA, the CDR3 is TGTGCCAGCAGCTTATTATCTCAGGGAATGCCTGAGCAGTACTTC. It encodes CASSLLSQGMPEQYF.